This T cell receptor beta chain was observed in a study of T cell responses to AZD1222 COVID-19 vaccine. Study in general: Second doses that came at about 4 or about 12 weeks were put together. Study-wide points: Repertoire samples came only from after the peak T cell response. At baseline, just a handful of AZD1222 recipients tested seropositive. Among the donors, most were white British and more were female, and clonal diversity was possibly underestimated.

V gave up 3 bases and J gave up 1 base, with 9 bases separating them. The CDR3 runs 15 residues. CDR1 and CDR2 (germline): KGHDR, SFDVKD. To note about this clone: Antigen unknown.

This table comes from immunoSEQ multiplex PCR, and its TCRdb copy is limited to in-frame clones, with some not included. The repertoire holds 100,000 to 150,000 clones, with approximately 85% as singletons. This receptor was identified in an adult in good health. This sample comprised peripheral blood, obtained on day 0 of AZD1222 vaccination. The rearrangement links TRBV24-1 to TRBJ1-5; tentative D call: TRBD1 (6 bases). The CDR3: CATSDHRASNQPQHF. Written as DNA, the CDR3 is TGTGCCACCAGTGATCACAGGGCGAGCAATCAGCCCCAGCATTTT.